A single sample gave rise to the 13 T cell receptor beta chains below, sequenced in a study of T cell repertoires in aging, cancer and after chemotherapy. Amplification of TCR beta used genomic DNA extracted from peripheral blood. TRB rearrangements spanning V, D and J were amplified using mixed TRB-A/B primers. TCRdb recomputed calls from the multiplex PCR reads with MiXCR, one row per CDR3 protein. The top ten clones hold more than 40% of a sample with about 2,800 distinct CDR3 sequences, 35% to 45% of them seen once. Sequencing was performed on blood. Receptors were obtained from a human donor with a blood cancer.

This chain connects TRBV6-5 to TRBJ1-2, with a tentative D call TRBD1 (6 bases). The CDR3 has 16 residues. Germline V gives CDR1 MNHEY, CDR2 SVGAGI. V lost 2 bases to trimming and J lost 1 base, with 14 bases between them. The CDR3 reads CASSYIRKGGNYGYTF. CDR3 nucleotide sequence: TGTGCCAGCAGTTACATAAGGAAAGGGGGTAACTATGGCTACACCTTC.

This clonotype was observed a handful of times. The chain has TRBV27 and TRBJ1-1; 8 bases are shared with TRBD1. This CDR3 comprises 18 residues. Germline CDR1 and CDR2: MNHEY and SMNVEV (reference sequence). V shed 2 bases and J 5 bases; nucleotides not matched to a gene: 16. CDR3 amino acids: CASSLKGWARGQETEAFF. In nucleotides, the CDR3 is TGTGCCAGCAGTTTAAAGGGTTGGGCCAGGGGGCAGGAGACTGAAGCTTTCTTT.

On this clonotype: No conserved phenylalanine or tryptophan is present at the end of the CDR3, so a read error is the likely explanation. The chain links TRBV20-1 to TRBJ2-6; TRBD1 matches 7 bases. This CDR3 spans 15 amino acids. Germline V gene sequence: CDR1 DFQATT, CDR2 SNEGSKA (reference sequence). V shed 4 bases and J 2 bases; nucleotides not matched to a gene: 5. The CDR3 nucleotides are TGCAGTGCTACCCCGACAGGGACTGGGGCCAACGTCCTGACTTTA. This gives the protein CSATPTGTGANVLTL.

The chain links TRBV6-1 to TRBJ1-1; D ambiguous. Trimming left V 5 bases short and J 1 base short, with 17 bases between. Looked up from germline, CDR1 is MNHNS and CDR2 is SASEGT. The CDR3 spans 16 residues. This chain's CDR3 is CASSSHRPAQNTEAFF. DNA for the CDR3: TGTGCCAGCAGTTCCCACCGCCCTGCCCAGAACACTGAAGCTTTCTTT.

CDR3 coding DNA: TGTGCTACAGCGTACAGCTCCTACAATGAGCAGTTCTTC. It encodes CATAYSSYNEQFF. This chain connects TRBV6-5 to TRBJ2-1; no clear D gene. The CDR3 runs to 13 residues. Germline CDR1 is MNHEY and CDR2 is SVGAGI.

This chain links TRBV12-3 or TRBV12-4 with TRBJ1-6, with a possible D match to TRBD1 (6 bases). Trimming cost V 3 bases and J 6 bases, with 12 bases left between them. The CDR3 totals 15 residues. CDR3 residues: CASSFTGILNSPLHF. The CDR3 bases are TGTGCCAGCAGTTTTACAGGGATCCTTAATTCACCCCTCCACTTT.

This clonotype was observed a few times. The chain joins TRBV14 to TRBJ1-1, with D hard to call. Trimming took off 0 bases at V and 6 bases at J, with 8 bases between the two ends. The CDR3 is made up of 13 amino acids. Per germline, CDR1 SGHDN and CDR2 FVKESK. CDR3 nucleotides: TGTGCCAGCAGCCAAGATAACCAGGCTGAAGCTTTCTTT. It is translated as CASSQDNQAEAFF. Full variable domain (remainder filled in from reference TRBV14 and TRBJ1-1): EAGVTQFPSHSVIEKGQTVTLRCDPISGHDNLYWYRRVMGKEIKFLLHFVKESKQDESGMPNNRFLAERTGGTYSTLKVQPAELEDSGVYFCASSQDNQAEAFFGQGTRLTVV.

The V call is TRBV6-5, the J call TRBJ1-1; TRBD1 matches 8 bases. In germline, CDR1 is MNHEY, CDR2 SVGAGI. The CDR3 totals 13 residues. V lost 5 bases, J lost 7 bases, and 6 bases stayed unmatched. The CDR3 coding sequence is TGTGCCAGCAGTGACACAGGGGGGATTGAAGCTTTCTTT. The encoded protein is CASSDTGGIEAFF.

This chain connects TRBV6-5 to TRBJ2-6; tentatively, D is TRBD1 or TRBD2 (5 bases each). Trimming stripped 6 bases from V and 0 bases from J, with 9 bases between. The CDR3 length is 15 residues. Germline-derived CDR1 and CDR2 are MNHEY and SVGAGI. The CDR3 coding sequence is TGTGCCAGCAGATCCGGGGCCTCTGGGGCCAACGTCCTGACTTTC. This codes for CASRSGASGANVLTF.

CDR3 in amino acids: CAWNRAYRVGNEQFF. In DNA form, the CDR3 reads TGTGCCTGGAACCGGGCCTACAGGGTCGGAAATGAGCAGTTCTTC. The chain is built from TRBV30 and TRBJ2-1, with D possibly matching TRBD1 (6 bases). Trimming took off 4 bases at V and 7 bases at J, with 20 bases between the two ends. The CDR3 is 15 residues long. CDR1 GTSNPN and CDR2 SVGIG come from the germline V gene (reference sequence).

This clonotype was recorded a few times. The chain links TRBV24-1 to TRBJ2-1; 11 bases fit TRBD2. CDR3 length: 16 residues. CDR1 KGHDR and CDR2 SFDVKD come from the germline V gene. With V trimmed by 4 bases and J by 3 bases, 4 bases remained unmatched. CDR3 DNA: TGTGCCACCAGTGACGCACTAGCGGGAGACTACAATGAGCAGTTCTTC. Translation: CATSDALAGDYNEQFF.

V and J are TRBV12-3 or TRBV12-4 and TRBJ2-7; tentative D call: TRBD1 (6 bases). The CDR3 extends over 14 amino acids. V was pared by 4 bases and J by 0 bases, with 10 bases between. CDR3 sequence (DNA): TGTGCCAGCAGTTCCACAGGGCGCTCCTACGAGCAGTACTTC. Translated: CASSSTGRSYEQYF.

This clonotype showed up just a few times. This chain uses TRBV30 with TRBJ1-5; D is perhaps TRBD1 (6 bases). Trimming stripped 3 bases from V and 4 bases from J, with 13 bases between. Germline V lookup: CDR1 GTSNPN, CDR2 SVGIG (reference sequence). This CDR3 region has 14 residues. Here the CDR3 reads CAWSGGQSNQPQHF. DNA of the CDR3: TGTGCCTGGAGCGGTGGACAGTCGAATCAGCCCCAGCATTTT.